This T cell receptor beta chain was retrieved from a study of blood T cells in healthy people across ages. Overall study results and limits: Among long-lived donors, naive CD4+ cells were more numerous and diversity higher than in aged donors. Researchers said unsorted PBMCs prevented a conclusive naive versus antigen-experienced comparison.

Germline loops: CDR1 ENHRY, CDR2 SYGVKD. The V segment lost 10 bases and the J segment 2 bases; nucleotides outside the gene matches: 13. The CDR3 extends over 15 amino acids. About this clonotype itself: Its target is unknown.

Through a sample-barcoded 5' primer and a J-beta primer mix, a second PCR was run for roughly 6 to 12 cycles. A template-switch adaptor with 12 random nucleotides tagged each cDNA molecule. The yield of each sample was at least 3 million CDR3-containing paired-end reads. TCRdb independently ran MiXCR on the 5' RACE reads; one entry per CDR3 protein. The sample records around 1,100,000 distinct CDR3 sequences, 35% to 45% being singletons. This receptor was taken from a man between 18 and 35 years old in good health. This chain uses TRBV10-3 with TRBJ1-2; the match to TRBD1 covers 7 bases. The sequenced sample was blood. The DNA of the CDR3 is TGTGCCACAATCCGGGACAGTTACCTGAACTATGGCTACACCTTC. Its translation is CATIRDSYLNYGYTF.